Each of the 7 T cell receptor beta chains below was sequenced from the same sample in a study of shared clonotypes between healthy human individuals. Produced via immunoSEQ multiplex PCR; TCRdb's table is partial and in-frame only. The sample gives more than 850,000 clones, about 80% of which show up once; approximately 0.5% is in the top ten. The sample was memory CD4+ T cells from PBMCs. Subset meaning: CD45RA-negative fraction. The receptors come from a man aged 18 to 29 in good health. Some clones in this sample may be carry-over from other donors' samples.

The chain carries TRBV6-1 and TRBJ1-1; 10 nucleotides line up with TRBD1. Germline CDR1 is MNHNS and CDR2 is SASEGT. V gave up 6 bases and J gave up 5 bases; unmatched junction bases: 3. The length of the CDR3 is 13 residues. This CDR3 reads CASRRTGGTEAFF. In DNA, the CDR3 is TGTGCCAGCAGGCGGACAGGGGGGACTGAAGCTTTCTTT.

This clone was recorded only once. This chain links TRBV11-3 with TRBJ2-2; D tentatively reads TRBD1 or TRBD2 (5 bases each). Per the germline V gene, CDR1 is SGHNT and CDR2 is YENEEA. Trimming took off 5 bases at V and 1 base at J, with 11 bases between the two ends. This CDR3 is 15 amino acids long. CDR3 loop: CASSRVGGNTGELFF. The CDR3 DNA is TGTGCCAGCAGCCGGGTTGGGGGGAACACCGGGGAGCTGTTTTTT. The full variable domain, completed using reference TRBV11-3 and TRBJ2-2, is EAGVVQSPRYKIIEKKQPVAFWCNPISGHNTLYWYLQNLGQGPELLIRYENEEAVDDSQLPKDRFSAERLKGVDSTLKIQPAELGDSAVYLCASSRVGGNTGELFFGEGSRLTVL.

This clone has only a few counts. V and J are TRBV5-6 and TRBJ2-7; no reliable D call. Trimming stripped 2 bases from V and 5 bases from J, with 8 bases between. CDR1 SGHDT and CDR2 YYEEEE come from the germline V gene. This CDR3 has 12 residues. The CDR3 bases are TGTGCCAGCAGCTTTCTCCGGGACGAGCAGTACTTC. It is translated as CASSFLRDEQYF.

The chain joins TRBV25-1 to TRBJ1-1; TRBD1 might be the D (6 bases). The CDR3 covers 11 residues. CDR1 MGHDK and CDR2 SYGVNS come from the germline V gene. Trimming removed 4 bases at V and 10 bases at J, with 10 bases between. The CDR3 nucleotides read TGTGCCAGCAGTGCCAGGGGAAGAGCTTTCTTT. Protein: CASSARGRAFF.

With regard to this clone: The identical CDR3 is also encoded by other nucleotide sequences in the sample. In DNA, the CDR3 is TGTGCCTCAGAAACGCCGGGGTCCGACTATGGCTACACCTTC. Translated: CASETPGSDYGYTF. This chain uses TRBV30 with TRBJ1-2, with D uncertain. The germline V and J ends were trimmed by 7 bases and 3 bases, with 18 bases remaining between them. This CDR3 comprises 14 residues. Germline values: CDR1 GTSNPN, CDR2 SVGIG (reference sequence).

This chain links TRBV4-1 with TRBJ1-3; 12 bases fit TRBD1. The CDR3 contains 20 residues. Germline CDR1 is MGHRA and CDR2 is YSYEKL. With V trimmed by 2 bases and J by 1 base, 12 bases remained unmatched. CDR3 coding DNA: TGCGCCAGCAGCCAACACCCGGGACAGGGGGCGTCGGCGTCTGGAAACACCATATATTTT. It encodes CASSQHPGQGASASGNTIYF.

This sequence joins TRBV27 and TRBJ2-5, with 7 bases matching TRBD1. This CDR3 has 11 amino acids. From germline, CDR1 is MNHEY and CDR2 SMNVEV (reference sequence). The ends lost 11 bases at V and 2 bases at J; junction bases unmatched: 2. The CDR3 nucleotides read TGTGCCGAACAGGGGCAAGAGACCCAGTACTTC. Residues: CAEQGQETQYF.